This T cell receptor (beta chain) was sequenced in a study of control samples from healthy donors and cancer patients. CDR3 length: 16 residues. The V gene's germline CDR1 is LGHNA and CDR2 YNFKEQ. V lost 3 bases and J lost 5, with 14 bases in between. Sequencing used immunoSEQ multiplex PCR; TCRdb keeps in-frame clones, though not all of them. The table records approximately 97,000 clones, under 95% of them present only once. This sequence was found in a woman aged 18-29 years in good health. The J gene is TRBJ1-6, the V gene TRBV4-2, with D maybe TRBD1 (5 bases). Sequencing input: blood. The CDR3 coding sequence is TGTGCCAGCAGCCATAAAGGCCCGACAGATAATTCACCCCTCCACTTT. This codes for CASSHKGPTDNSPLHF.